The entry below describes one T cell receptor beta chain. The count of this clone is one. Its binding antigen is unknown. Base qualities were left out, and no much larger clone turns up one base away. The data belong to a study of shared clonotypes between healthy human individuals (TCRdb year 2020). In terms of the full investigation: A couple of women and a few men aged 18 to 49 years were included in the cohort. Libraries were prepared and TCR repertoires were sequenced by different laboratories using diverse techniques, in order to increase sequencing depth and limit assay-specific biases. Leukapheresis yielded between about 0.94 and 8.9 billion PBMCs per donor. The study deeply sequenced blood TCR repertoires of roughly five healthy adults to estimate repertoire size and the extent of clonotype sharing between individuals. For each donor, CD4 naive and CD4 memory were each given three plates, CD8 naive was given two plates, and CD8 memory was given one plate.

Paper-wide results and their limitations: Sharing across several donors was observed for approximately 4.6% of naive CD4, over 3% of naive CD8, over 2% of memory CD4, and about 0.4% of memory CD8 clonotypes. Even with the large sequencing depth, rarefaction of the sorted-subset datasets indicated that sequencing was incomplete. Sampling was restricted to blood, and TCR repertoires in tissues likely differ from the TCR repertoires found in blood. Higher generation probabilities were observed for clonotypes shared by all four sorted-subset donors than for non-shared clonotypes. Pairwise subsampling led to the expectation that sequencing depth would affect the degree of clonotype sharing among donors. The genetic and exposure-history diversity represented was limited by the small number of donors. Naive subsets generally had larger estimated clonotype richness than memory subsets did.

Healthy HIV-negative adults with no recently reported acute infections or vaccinations were included as donors. Every donor was a Caucasian adult living in Nashville, Tennessee, USA. CD4+ T cells were enriched through magnetic negative selection, after which naive cells were positively selected on CD45RA and the remaining negative fraction served as the memory subset. Blood was collected by leukapheresis, and PBMCs were isolated by Ficoll-Histopaque density gradient centrifugation and then cryopreserved in liquid nitrogen vapor phase. Analytical flow cytometry was used to check the purity and quantity of each magnetically sorted T cell population. Genomic DNA was isolated from each sorted fraction and quantified by UV absorbance on a Nanodrop 2000c. V is cut back by 7 bases and J by 3 bases, with 19 bases in the junction unmatched. Including cysteine and phenylalanine, the CDR3 has 18 amino acids. Just CDR3 DNA is preserved here, 54 bases in frame from base 1.

Using the deep immunoSEQ assay, multiplex PCR amplified TCR CDR3 regions from genomic DNA. Extracted genomic DNA from each cell subset was spread evenly across all wells of several immunoSEQ 96-well plates, with each plate serving as a replicate. For sorted subsets, 150 to 250 ng genomic DNA, equal to tens of thousands of T cell genomes, was loaded into each replicate PCR. Purified libraries were measured with a Qubit 3.0 fluorometer, size-checked on a Bioanalyzer 2100, and measured again with the KAPA Library Quantification kit. A separate single-read 150-cycle Illumina NextSeq 550 flow cell was used to sequence each immunoSEQ 96-well plate. Turning to the authors' computational methods: Because the immunoSEQ output included only junctional sequences and no quality scores, the filtering could not be the same as the filtering used for full-length reads. Sequences were annotated with PyIR, a Python wrapper for IgBLAST v1.9, and V/J genes and CDR3 were assigned using IMGT germline references. Reads were removed for weak V/J assignments (E-value above 1e-6), missing CDR3, stop codons, out-of-frame junctions, or ambiguous translated residues. A V3J clonotype was defined by an identical inferred V gene, J gene, and CDR3 amino acid sequence. Percentage overlap between repertoires was calculated by dividing the number of shared unique clonotypes by the size of the smaller repertoire. Three approaches were used to assess repertoire richness: RTK rarefaction, the Chao1 estimator, and Recon v2.1 estimates of unobserved clonotypes. OLGA was used to compute generation probabilities for all TCRbeta clonotypes that the gDNA method yielded from several donors. In its TCRdb copy, this immuneACCESS table keeps in-frame sequences only and misses some clones. Where compared with another copy, unresolved V genes explain less than half of these, and the others have no known cause. The V and J calls and clone size come from that table; D and trimming were worked out from the DNA. The sample table lists about 1.1 million clones, around 82% of them with a count of one. More than 0.5% of the sample lies in the top ten.

This sequence originates from a man between 18 and 35 years old in good health. Some clones in this sample may be carry-over from other donors' samples. The sequenced sample was memory CD4+ T cells from PBMCs. The cell subset or site label here, explained by the study, means: CD45RA-negative fraction. Recombination linked TRBV23-1 to TRBJ2-3; 7 central bases correspond to TRBD2. TRBV23-1 is an open reading frame whose function is uncertain. Here is the DNA: TGCGCCAGCACCGCACATCGCGGGAGTGGGCCAAAAACAGATACGCAGTATTTT. Its protein product is CASTAHRGSGPKTDTQYF.